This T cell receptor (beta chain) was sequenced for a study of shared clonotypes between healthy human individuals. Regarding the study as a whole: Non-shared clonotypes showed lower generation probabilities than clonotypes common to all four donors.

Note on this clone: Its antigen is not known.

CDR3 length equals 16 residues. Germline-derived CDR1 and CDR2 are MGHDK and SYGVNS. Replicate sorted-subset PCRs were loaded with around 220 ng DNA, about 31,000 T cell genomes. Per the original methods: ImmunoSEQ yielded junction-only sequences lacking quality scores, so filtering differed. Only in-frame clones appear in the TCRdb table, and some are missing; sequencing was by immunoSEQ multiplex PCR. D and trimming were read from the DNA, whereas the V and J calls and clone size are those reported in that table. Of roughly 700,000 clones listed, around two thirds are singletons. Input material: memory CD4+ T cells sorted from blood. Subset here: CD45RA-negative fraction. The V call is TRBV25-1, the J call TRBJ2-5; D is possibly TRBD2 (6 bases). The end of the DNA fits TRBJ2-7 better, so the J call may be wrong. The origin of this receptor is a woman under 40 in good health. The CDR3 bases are TGTGCCAGCAGTGCGTTATCAACGGGAGTGTCCTACGAGCAGTACTTC. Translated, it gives CASSALSTGVSYEQYF.